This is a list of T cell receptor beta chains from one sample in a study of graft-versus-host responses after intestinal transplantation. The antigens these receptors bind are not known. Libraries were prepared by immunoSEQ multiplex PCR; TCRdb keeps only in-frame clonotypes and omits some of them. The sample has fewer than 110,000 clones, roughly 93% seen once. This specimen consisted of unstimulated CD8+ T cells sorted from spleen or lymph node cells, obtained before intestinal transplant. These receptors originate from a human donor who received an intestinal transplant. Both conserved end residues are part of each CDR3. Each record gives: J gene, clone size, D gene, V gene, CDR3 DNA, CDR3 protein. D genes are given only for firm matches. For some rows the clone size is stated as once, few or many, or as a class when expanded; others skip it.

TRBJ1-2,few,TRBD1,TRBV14,TGTGCCAGCAGCCTATCCTGGACAGGGGGCAACTATGGCTACACCTTC,CASSLSWTGGNYGYTF
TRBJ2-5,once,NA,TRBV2,TGTGCCGGATACCTGGTATTTGGCCCGAAGACCCAGTACTTC,CAGYLVFGPKTQYF
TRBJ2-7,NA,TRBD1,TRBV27,TGTGCCAGCAGTGAAGGGGACAGACCCTACGAGCAGTACTTC,CASSEGDRPYEQYF
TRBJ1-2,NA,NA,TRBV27,TGTGCCAGCTGGCGGGCCGGTTATGGCTACACCTTC,CASWRAGYGYTF
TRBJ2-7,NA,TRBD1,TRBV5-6,TGTGCCAGCAGCCTAAGGACAGGCATAGCCTACGAGCAGTACTTC,CASSLRTGIAYEQYF
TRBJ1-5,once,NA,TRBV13,TGTGCCAGCAGCTCCGGCAATCAGCCCCAGCATTTT,CASSSGNQPQHF
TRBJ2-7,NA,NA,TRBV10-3,TGTGCCATCAGTGACCAGGGGCCCTACGAGCAGTACTTC,CAISDQGPYEQYF
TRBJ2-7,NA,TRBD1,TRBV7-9,TGTGCCAGCAGCCGACAGGGTCCCTACGAGCAGTACTTC,CASSRQGPYEQYF
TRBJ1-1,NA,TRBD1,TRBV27,TGTGCCAGCAGTCAGGGGGCGGGTTACACTGAAGCTTTCTTT,CASSQGAGYTEAFF
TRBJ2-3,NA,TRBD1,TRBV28,TGTGCCAGCAGTCCAGGGGACAGACCTAGCACAGATACGCAGTATTTT,CASSPGDRPSTDTQYF
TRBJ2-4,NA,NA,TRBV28,TGTGCCAGCAGTTCCCACGCTGATCTAGCCAAAAACATTCAGTACTTC,CASSSHADLAKNIQYF
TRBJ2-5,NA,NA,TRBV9,TGTGCCAGCAGCGCCCTGGATGGAGGGACCCAGTACTTC,CASSALDGGTQYF
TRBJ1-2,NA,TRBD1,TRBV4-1,TGCGCCAGCAGCCAAGTACAGGGGGGTGGCTACACCTTC,CASSQVQGGGYTF
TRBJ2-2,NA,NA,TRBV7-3,TGTGCCAGCAGCTTCAGTCGGCTGGGGGGGGAGCTGTTTTTT,CASSFSRLGGELFF
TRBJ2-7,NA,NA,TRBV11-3,TGTGCCAGCAGTCTTACAGCTAACTCCTACGAGCAGTACTTC,CASSLTANSYEQYF
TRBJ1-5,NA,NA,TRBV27,TGTGCCAGCAGTTTGGGAGGGGGCAATCAGCCCCAGCATTTT,CASSLGGGNQPQHF
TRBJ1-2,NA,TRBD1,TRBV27,TGTGCCAGCAGTCCAGGGGGCGGGACCTATGGCTACACCTTC,CASSPGGGTYGYTF
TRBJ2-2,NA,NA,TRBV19,TGTGCCAGTAGTATAGATGGGGCGAACACCGGGGAGCTGTTTTTT,CASSIDGANTGELFF
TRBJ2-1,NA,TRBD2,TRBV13,TGTGCCAGCCAGGGACTAAACAATGAGCAGTTCTTC,CASQGLNNEQFF
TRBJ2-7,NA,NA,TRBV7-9,TGTGCCAGCAGCTCGACCCTGGGGAACGAGCAGTACTTC,CASSSTLGNEQYF
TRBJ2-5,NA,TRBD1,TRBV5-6,TGTGCCAGCTCCCTATTGGGACAGGTGAAAGAAGAGACCCAGTACTTC,CASSLLGQVKEETQYF
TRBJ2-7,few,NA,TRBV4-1,TGCGCCAGCAGCCCTCCGGGGGCCGACGAGCAGTACTTC,CASSPPGADEQYF
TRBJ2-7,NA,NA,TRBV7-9,TGTGCCAGCAGCTCCGACGTGCCTCCCTACGAGCAGTACTTC,CASSSDVPPYEQYF
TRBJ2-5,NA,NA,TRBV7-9,TGTGCCAGCAGCTTAAGTACGCAAGAGACCCAGTACTTC,CASSLSTQETQYF
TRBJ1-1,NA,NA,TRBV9,TGTGCCAGCAGCCCCATTGCGGGCACTGAAGCTTTCTTT,CASSPIAGTEAFF
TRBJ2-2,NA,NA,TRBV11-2,TGTGCCAGCAGTAGCCCAGGGAAGAACACCGGGGAGCTGTTTTTT,CASSSPGKNTGELFF
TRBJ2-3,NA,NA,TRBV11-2,TGTGCCAGCAGCTTGGCGGGGCTCACAGATACGCAGTATTTT,CASSLAGLTDTQYF